This T cell receptor beta chain was found in a study of shared clonotypes between healthy human individuals. Study-level points and caveats: Of the naive CD4 clonotypes, roughly 5% were shared across a few donors.

A remark on this clone: Its antigen is unknown. Other nucleotide sequences from this sample produce the same CDR3.

Profiled with immunoSEQ multiplex PCR; TCRdb holds only in-frame clones, not every one. Here the sample spans some 2 million clones, roughly 95% being singletons. The naive CD8 fraction comprised CD45RO-negative cells positively selected for CCR7 and excluded terminally differentiated effector memory CD45RA+ cells. Germline CDR1 reads SGDLS; CDR2 reads YYNGEE. V was pared by 3 bases and J by 1 base, with 6 bases between. The CDR3 extends over 13 amino acids. This clonotype was sampled from a man younger than 35 in good health. V and J are TRBV9 and TRBJ2-3, with a weak D call TRBD2 (5 bases). The sequenced sample consisted of naive CD8+ T cells sorted from blood. The CDR3 spells CASSAGGTDTQYF. The CDR3 coding sequence is TGTGCCAGCAGCGCCGGGGGCACAGATACGCAGTATTTT.